This T cell receptor (beta chain) was obtained from a study of T cell repertoires in cytomegalovirus infection. Across the whole study: Carrying CMV and the relevant HLA type showed in public TCR beta signatures. Notes on the study in general: HLA-C-restricted CMV-specific TCR beta clonotypes were dominant in the ex vivo response. CMV carriers having the relevant HLA were flagged by cumulative public TCR beta family frequency.

Trimming stripped 6 bases from V and 6 bases from J, with 17 bases between. The germline V gene has CDR1 MNHEY and CDR2 SVGEGT. CDR3 length: 14 amino acids. TCRdb processed the reads anew with MiXCR; each CDR3 protein has one entry. The data show 400,000 or so distinct CDR3 sequences, approximately 33% seen once. Remarks on this clonotype: Its antigen remains unknown. Just one base apart from a much larger clone, this may be a read error.

The receptor was isolated from a human donor in good health (CMV status not recorded). Some clones in this sample may be carry-over from other donors' samples. Sequenced: PBMCs. J is TRBJ1-2 and V is TRBV6-2 or TRBV6-3, with D unclear. CDR3 protein: CASRLRGGYDGYTF. The CDR3 DNA reads TGTGCCAGCAGACTCCGGGGAGGGTATGATGGCTACACCTTC.